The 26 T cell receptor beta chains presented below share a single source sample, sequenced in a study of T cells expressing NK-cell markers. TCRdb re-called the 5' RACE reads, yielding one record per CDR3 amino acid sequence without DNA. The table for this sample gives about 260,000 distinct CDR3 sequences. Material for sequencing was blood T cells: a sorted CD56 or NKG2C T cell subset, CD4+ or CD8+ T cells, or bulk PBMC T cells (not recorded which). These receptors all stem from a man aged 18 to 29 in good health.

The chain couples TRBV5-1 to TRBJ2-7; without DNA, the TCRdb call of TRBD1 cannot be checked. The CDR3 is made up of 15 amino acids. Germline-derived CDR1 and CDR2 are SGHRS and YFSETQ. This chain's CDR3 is CASSLAGQGKGEQYF.

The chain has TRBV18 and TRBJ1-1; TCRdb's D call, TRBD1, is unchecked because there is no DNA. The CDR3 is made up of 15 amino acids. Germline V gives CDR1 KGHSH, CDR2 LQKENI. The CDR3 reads CASSPQLYGGTEAFF. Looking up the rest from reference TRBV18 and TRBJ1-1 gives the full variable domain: NAGVMQNPRHLVRRRGQEARLRCSPMKGHSHVYWYRQLPEEGLKFMVYLQKENIIDESGMPKERFSAEFPKEGPSILRIQQVVRGDSAAYFCASSPQLYGGTEAFFGQGTRLTVV.

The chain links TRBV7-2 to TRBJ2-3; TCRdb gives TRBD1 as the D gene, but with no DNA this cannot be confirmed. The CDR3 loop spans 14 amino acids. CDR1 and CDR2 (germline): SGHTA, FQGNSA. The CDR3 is CASSDGGMGDTQYF.

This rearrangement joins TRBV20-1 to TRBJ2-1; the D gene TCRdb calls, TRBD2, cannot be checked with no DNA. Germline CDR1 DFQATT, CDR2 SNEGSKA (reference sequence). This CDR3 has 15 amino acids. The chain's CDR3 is CSARVGSGRAPPQFF.

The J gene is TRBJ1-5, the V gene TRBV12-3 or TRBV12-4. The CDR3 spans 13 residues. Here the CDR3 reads CASLSRPNQPQHF.

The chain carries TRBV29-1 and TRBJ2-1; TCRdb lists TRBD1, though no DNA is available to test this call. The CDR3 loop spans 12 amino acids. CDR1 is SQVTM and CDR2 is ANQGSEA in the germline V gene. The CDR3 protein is CSVHGDSNEQFF.

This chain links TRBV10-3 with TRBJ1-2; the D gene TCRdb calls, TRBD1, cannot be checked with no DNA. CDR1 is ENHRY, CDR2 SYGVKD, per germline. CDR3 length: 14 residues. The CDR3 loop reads CAISDGQTAYGYTF.

CDR3 sequence reads: CASSRRQGGETQYF. The genes are TRBV14 and TRBJ2-5; checking the TCRdb D call of TRBD1 is not possible without DNA. Germline-derived CDR1 and CDR2 are SGHDN and FVKESK. The CDR3 is 14 amino acids. Complete variable domain (other parts from reference TRBV14 and TRBJ2-5): EAGVTQFPSHSVIEKGQTVTLRCDPISGHDNLYWYRRVMGKEIKFLLHFVKESKQDESGMPNNRFLAERTGGTYSTLKVQPAELEDSGVYFCASSRRQGGETQYFGPGTRLLVL.

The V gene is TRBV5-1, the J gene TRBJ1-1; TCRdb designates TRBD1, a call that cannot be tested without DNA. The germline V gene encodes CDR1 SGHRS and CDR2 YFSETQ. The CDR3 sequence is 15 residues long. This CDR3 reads CASSYDRGRGAEAFF.

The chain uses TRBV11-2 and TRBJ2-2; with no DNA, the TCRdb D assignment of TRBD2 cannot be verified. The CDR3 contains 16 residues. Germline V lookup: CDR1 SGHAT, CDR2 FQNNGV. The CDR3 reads CASSLLAWVNTGELFF.

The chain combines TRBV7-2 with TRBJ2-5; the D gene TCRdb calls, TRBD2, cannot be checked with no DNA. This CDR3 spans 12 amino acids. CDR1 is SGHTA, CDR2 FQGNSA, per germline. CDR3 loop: CASSSSWEGQYF.

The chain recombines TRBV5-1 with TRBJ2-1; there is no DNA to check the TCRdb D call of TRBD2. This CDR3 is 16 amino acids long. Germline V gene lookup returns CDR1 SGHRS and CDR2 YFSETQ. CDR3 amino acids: CASSSTDTRDGLEQFF.

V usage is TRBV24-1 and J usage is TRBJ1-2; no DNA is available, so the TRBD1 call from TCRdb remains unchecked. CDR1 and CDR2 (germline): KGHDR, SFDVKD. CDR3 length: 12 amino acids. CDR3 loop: CATSDTTAGYTF.

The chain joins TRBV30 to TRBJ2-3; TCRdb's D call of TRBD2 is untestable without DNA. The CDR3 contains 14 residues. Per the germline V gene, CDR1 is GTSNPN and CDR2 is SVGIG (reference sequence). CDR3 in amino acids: CAWKLAGGTDTQYF. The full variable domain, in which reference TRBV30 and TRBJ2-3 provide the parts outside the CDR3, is SQTIHQWPATLVQPVGSPLSLECTVEGTSNPNLYWYRQAAGRGLQLLFYSVGIGQISSEVPQNLSASRPQDRQFILSSKKLLLSDSGFYLCAWKLAGGTDTQYFGPGTRLTVL.

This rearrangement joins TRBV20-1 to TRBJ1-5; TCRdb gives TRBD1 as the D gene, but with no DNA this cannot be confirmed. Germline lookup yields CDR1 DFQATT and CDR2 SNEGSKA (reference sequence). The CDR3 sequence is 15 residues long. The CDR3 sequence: CSASSRRGADQPQHF.

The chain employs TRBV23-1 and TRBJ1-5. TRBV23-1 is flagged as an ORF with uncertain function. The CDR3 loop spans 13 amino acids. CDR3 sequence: CASGVYSNQPQHF.

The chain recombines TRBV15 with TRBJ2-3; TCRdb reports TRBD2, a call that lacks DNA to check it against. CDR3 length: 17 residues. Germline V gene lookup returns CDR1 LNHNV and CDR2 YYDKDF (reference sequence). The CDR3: CATSRDVASGSRDTQYF.

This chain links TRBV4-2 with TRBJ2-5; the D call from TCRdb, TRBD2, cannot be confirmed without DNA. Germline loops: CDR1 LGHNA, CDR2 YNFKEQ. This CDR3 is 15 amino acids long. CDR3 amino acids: CASSQAAGVGETQYF.

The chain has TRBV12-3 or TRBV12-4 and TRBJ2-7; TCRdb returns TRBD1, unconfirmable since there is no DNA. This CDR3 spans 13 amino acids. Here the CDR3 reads CASRAGQFYEQYF.

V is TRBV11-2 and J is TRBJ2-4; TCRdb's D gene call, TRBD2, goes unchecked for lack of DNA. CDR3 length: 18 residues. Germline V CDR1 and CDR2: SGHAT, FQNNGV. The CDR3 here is CASSSDPRRGWAKNIQYF.

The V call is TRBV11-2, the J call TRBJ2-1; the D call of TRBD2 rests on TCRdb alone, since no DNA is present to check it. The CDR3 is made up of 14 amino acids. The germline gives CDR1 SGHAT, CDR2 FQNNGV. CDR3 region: CASSSRTSGNEQFF.

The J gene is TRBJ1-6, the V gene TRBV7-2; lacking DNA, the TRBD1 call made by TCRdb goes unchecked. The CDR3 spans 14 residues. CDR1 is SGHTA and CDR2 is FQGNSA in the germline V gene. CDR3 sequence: CASSYRDYNSPLHF.

CDR3 region: CASSRTGRPTQYF. V is TRBV6-1 and J is TRBJ2-5; with no DNA, the TCRdb D assignment of TRBD1 cannot be verified. CDR3 length: 13 residues. Germline V gives CDR1 MNHNS, CDR2 SASEGT.

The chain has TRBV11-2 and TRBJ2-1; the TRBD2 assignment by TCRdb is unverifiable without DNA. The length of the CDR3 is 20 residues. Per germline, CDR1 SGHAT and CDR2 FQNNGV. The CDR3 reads CASSKRLGTRGGLGYNEQFF.

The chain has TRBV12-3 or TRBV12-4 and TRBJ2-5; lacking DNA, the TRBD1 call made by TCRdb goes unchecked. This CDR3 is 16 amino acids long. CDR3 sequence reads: CASSLIGSPYQETQYF.

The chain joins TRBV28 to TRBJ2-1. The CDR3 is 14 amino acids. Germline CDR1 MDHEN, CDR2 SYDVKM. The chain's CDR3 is CASSFRSANNEQFF.